Reported below is one TCR beta chain. What it recognizes is unknown. The ends were cut back, 6 bases at V and 6 bases at J, with 20 bases in the middle. This CDR3 has 14 residues. CDR1 is SQVTM and CDR2 is ANQGSEA in the germline V gene. The assay was immunoSEQ multiplex PCR, and TCRdb's table has in-frame clones only and misses some. The data hold some 130,000 clones, with roughly 82% observed a single time. This entry comes from a study of T cell responses to AZD1222 COVID-19 vaccine. Findings and caveats of the study: Of the AZD1222 recipients, only 5 to 7 were seropositive at baseline.

The source is an adult in good health. This chain uses TRBV29-1 with TRBJ1-2, with TRBD1 as a possible D gene (5 bases). The specimen was peripheral blood, collected on day 0 of AZD1222 vaccination. The CDR3 bases are TGCAGCGTGTCCTGGAGGACACCGAGGGATGGCTACACCTTC. It codes for CSVSWRTPRDGYTF.